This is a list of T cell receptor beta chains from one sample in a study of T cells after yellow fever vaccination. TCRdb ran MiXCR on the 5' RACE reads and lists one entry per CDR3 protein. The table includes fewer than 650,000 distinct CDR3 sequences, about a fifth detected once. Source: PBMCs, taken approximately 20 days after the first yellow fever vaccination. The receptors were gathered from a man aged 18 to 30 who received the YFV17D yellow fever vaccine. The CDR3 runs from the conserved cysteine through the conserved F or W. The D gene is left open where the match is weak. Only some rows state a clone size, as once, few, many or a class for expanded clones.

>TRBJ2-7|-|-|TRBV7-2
CASSTMWTREQYF
TGTGCCAGCAGCACAATGTGGACGCGCGAGCAGTACTTC
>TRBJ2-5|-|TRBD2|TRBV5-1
CASSGLGLGETQYF
TGCGCCAGCAGCGGACTAGGGTTGGGGGAGACCCAGTACTTC
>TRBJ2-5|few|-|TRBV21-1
CASDQTGTETQYF
TGTGCCAGCGATCAGACAGGGACGGAGACCCAGTACTTC
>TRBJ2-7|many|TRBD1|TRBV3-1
CASSYGTGGYEQYF
TGTGCCAGCAGCTACGGGACAGGGGGATACGAGCAGTACTTC
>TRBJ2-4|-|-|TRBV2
CASGRGAPQNIQYF
TGTGCCAGCGGGAGAGGGGCCCCCCAAAACATTCAGTACTTC
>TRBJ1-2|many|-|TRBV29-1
CSVRRIAGSYGYTF
TGCAGCGTCCGACGAATTGCAGGGTCCTATGGCTACACCTTC
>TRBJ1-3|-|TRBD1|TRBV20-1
CSARTGSGNTIYF
TGCAGTGCCCGGACAGGTTCTGGAAACACCATATATTTT
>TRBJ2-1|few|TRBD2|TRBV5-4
CASSLSLAGGLYNEQFF
TGTGCCAGCAGCTTGAGCTTAGCGGGGGGTCTCTACAATGAGCAGTTCTTC
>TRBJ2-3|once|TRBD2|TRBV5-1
CASSSGTRNTDTQYF
TGCGCCAGCAGCTCCGGGACTAGGAACACAGATACGCAGTATTTT
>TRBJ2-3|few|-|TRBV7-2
CASSPTGITDTQYF
TGTGCCAGCAGCCCCACAGGGATCACAGATACGCAGTATTTT
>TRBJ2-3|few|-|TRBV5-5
CASSQAPAGGTDTQYF
TGTGCCAGCAGCCAGGCGCCGGCAGGGGGCACAGATACGCAGTATTTT
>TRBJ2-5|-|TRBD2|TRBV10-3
CAISESTSGPQETQYF
TGTGCCATCAGTGAGTCGACTAGCGGGCCGCAAGAGACCCAGTACTTC
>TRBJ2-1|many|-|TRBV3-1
CASSQTPSVLGNEQFF
TGTGCCAGCAGCCAGACCCCTAGCGTACTTGGGAATGAGCAGTTCTTC
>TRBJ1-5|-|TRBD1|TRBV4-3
CASSQDQGTENQPQHF
TGCGCCAGCAGCCAAGATCAAGGGACAGAGAATCAGCCCCAGCATTTT
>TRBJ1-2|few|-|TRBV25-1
CASTPQGDYGYTF
TGTGCCAGCACCCCCCAGGGAGACTATGGCTACACCTTC
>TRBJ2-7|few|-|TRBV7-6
CASSPLTDSYEQYF
TGTGCCAGCAGCCCCCTGACAGACTCCTACGAGCAGTACTTC
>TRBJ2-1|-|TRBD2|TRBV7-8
CASSPGLAGGKSSYNEQFF
TGTGCCAGCAGCCCCGGGCTAGCGGGGGGAAAGAGCTCCTACAATGAGCAGTTCTTC
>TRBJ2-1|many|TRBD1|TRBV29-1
CTFPGQGNNEQFF
TGCACCTTTCCGGGACAGGGGAACAATGAGCAGTTCTTC
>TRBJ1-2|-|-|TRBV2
CASSRGSGAPSNYGYTF
TGTGCCAGCAGTAGAGGGTCAGGGGCTCCGTCCAATTATGGCTACACCTTC
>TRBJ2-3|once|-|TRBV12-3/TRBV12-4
CASSLVYGGSTDTQYF
TGTGCCAGCAGTTTAGTTTACGGAGGGAGCACAGATACGCAGTATTTT
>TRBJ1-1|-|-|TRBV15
CATDRNTEAFF
TGTGCCACGGACAGGAACACTGAAGCTTTCTTT
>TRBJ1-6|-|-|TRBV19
CASSIDRDSPLHF
TGTGCCAGTAGTATAGACCGGGATTCACCCCTCCACTTT
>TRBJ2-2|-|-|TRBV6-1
CASRRSGVGSHTGELFF
TGTGCCAGCAGGCGTTCCGGGGTCGGCTCTCACACCGGGGAGCTGTTTTTT
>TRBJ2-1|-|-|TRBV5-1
CASSFGRGRGEQFF
TGCGCCAGCAGCTTTGGGCGCGGCAGGGGTGAGCAGTTCTTC
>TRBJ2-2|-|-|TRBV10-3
CAITITVGIGELFF
TGTGCCATCACTATAACAGTGGGCATCGGGGAGCTGTTTTTT
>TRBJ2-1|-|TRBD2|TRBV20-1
CSADRAGGPNEQFF
TGCAGTGCAGATAGAGCGGGGGGGCCGAATGAGCAGTTCTTC
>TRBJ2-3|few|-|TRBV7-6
CASSLATSDTDTQYF
TGTGCCAGCAGCTTAGCGACTAGTGACACAGATACGCAGTATTTT
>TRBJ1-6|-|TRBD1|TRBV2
CASTGGRNSPLHF
TGTGCCAGTACAGGGGGCAGGAATTCACCCCTCCACTTT
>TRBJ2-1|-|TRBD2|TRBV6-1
CATGLSSYNEQFF
TGTGCCACGGGACTATCCTCCTACAATGAGCAGTTCTTC
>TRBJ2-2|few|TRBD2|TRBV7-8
CAAARDYPNTGELFF
TGTGCCGCGGCCAGGGACTACCCGAACACCGGGGAGCTGTTTTTT
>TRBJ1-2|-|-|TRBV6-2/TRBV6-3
CASGTRVGNYGYTF
TGTGCCAGCGGTACCAGGGTGGGAAACTATGGCTACACCTTC
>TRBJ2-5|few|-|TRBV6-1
CASSLVGHETQYF
TGTGCCAGCAGTCTAGTAGGGCACGAGACCCAGTACTTC
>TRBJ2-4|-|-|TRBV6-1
CASSPRGVWGIQYF
TGTGCCAGCAGCCCCCGCGGGGTTTGGGGCATTCAGTACTTC
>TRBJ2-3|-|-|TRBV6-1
CASSKQGADTQYF
TGTGCCAGCAGTAAACAGGGCGCAGATACGCAGTATTTT
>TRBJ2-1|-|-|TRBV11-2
CASSDVKGGPNEQFF
TGTGCCAGCAGCGATGTAAAGGGGGGGCCGAATGAGCAGTTCTTC
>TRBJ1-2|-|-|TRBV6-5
CASLRGYTF
TGTGCCAGCCTTAGGGGCTACACCTTC
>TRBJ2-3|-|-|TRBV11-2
CASSLVKIASTDTQYF
TGTGCCAGCAGCTTAGTAAAAATCGCTAGCACAGATACGCAGTATTTT
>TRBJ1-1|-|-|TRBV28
CASSSPGEGAFF
TGTGCCAGCAGCTCGCCAGGGGAGGGGGCTTTCTTT
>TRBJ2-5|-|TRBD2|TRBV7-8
CASSLKRGLAGETQYF
TGTGCCAGCAGCTTAAAGAGGGGACTAGCTGGGGAGACCCAGTACTTC